The next 12 T cell receptor beta chains were all read from a single sample in a study of radiotherapy plus CTLA-4 blockade in lung cancer. The repertoire was sequenced with immunoSEQ multiplex PCR; TCRdb's copy has only in-frame clones and lacks some. The data hold tens of thousands of clones, with 79% observed a single time. Sequencing was performed on peripheral blood, taken from a patient treated with radiotherapy plus ipilimumab. The receptors shown here come from a human donor with non-small cell lung cancer who had a complete response to radiotherapy plus ipilimumab.

The rearrangement uses TRBV7-2 and TRBJ2-3, with D hard to call. The V gene's germline CDR1 is SGHTA and CDR2 FQGNSA. V was cut by 5 bases and J by 4 bases, with 10 bases left in between. The CDR3 totals 13 residues. Written as DNA, the CDR3 is TGTGCCAGCAGCGACCAAGTTGCAGATACGCAGTATTTT. Its translation: CASSDQVADTQYF.

The chain recombines TRBV11-2 with TRBJ2-2; D is ambiguous. Trimming removed 7 bases from V and 8 bases from J, with 14 bases in between. Germline CDR1 reads SGHAT; CDR2 reads FQNNGV. CDR3 length: 13 amino acids. The CDR3 region has the DNA TGTGCCAGCACCAATCTGGGCAGGGGGGAGCTGTTTTTT. Its translation is CASTNLGRGELFF.

The sample holds a few counts of this clone. The DNA for the CDR3 is TGTGCCAGCTCAATTAACAGCCAGGCCAAAGTTTCACCCCTCCACTTT. It codes for CASSINSQAKVSPLHF. This chain uses TRBV18 with TRBJ1-6, with D uncertain. Per germline, CDR1 KGHSH and CDR2 LQKENI. Trimming removed 5 bases at V and 9 bases at J, with 20 bases between. CDR3 length: 16 amino acids.

The gene calls are TRBV9 and TRBJ2-5; 8 bases align to TRBD1. CDR3 length: 15 residues. Trimming removed 4 bases from V and 5 bases from J; junction bases left unmatched: 10. CDR1 is SGDLS and CDR2 is YYNGEE in the germline V gene. CDR3 sequence: CASSPTGGERETQYF. CDR3 nucleotide sequence: TGTGCCAGCAGCCCTACAGGGGGAGAGAGGGAGACCCAGTACTTC.

The rearrangement links TRBV5-1 to TRBJ2-1, with D possibly being TRBD1 (5 bases). Germline V gene sequence: CDR1 SGHRS, CDR2 YFSETQ. V was pared by 2 bases and J by 0 bases, with 6 bases between. There are 14 residues in the CDR3. CDR3 sequence reads: CASSFDSSYNEQFF. The CDR3 DNA sequence: TGCGCCAGCAGCTTTGACAGCTCCTACAATGAGCAGTTCTTC.

The rearrangement joins TRBV2 to TRBJ1-4; D is unclear. V was cut by 8 bases and J by 4 bases, with 11 bases left in between. The CDR3 contains 13 residues. Germline V gives CDR1 SNHLY, CDR2 FYNNEI. The CDR3 DNA reads TGTGCCAGCTCCCTGGAGATTAATGAAAAACTGTTTTTT. Protein product: CASSLEINEKLFF. The whole variable domain, filled in from reference TRBV2 and TRBJ1-4, reads EPEVTQTPSHQVTQMGQEVILRCVPISNHLYFYWYRQILGQKVEFLVSFYNNEISEKSEIFDDQFSVERPDGSNFTLKIRSTKLEDSAMYFCASSLEINEKLFFGSGTQLSVL.

This sequence joins TRBV7-2 and TRBJ1-2; unclear D gene. V was trimmed by 6 bases and J by 3 bases, leaving 8 bases between them. The CDR3 extends over 12 amino acids. Germline CDR1 SGHTA, CDR2 FQGNSA. The CDR3 DNA is TGTGCCAGCAGGGGTAGAGACTATGGCTACACCTTC. This gives the protein CASRGRDYGYTF.

The chain carries TRBV10-3 and TRBJ1-1; the D is unclear. The CDR3 runs to 15 residues. Germline CDR1 ENHRY, CDR2 SYGVKD. V lost 0 bases, J lost 0 bases, and 8 bases lay in between. The CDR3 loop is CAISESLGLNTEAFF. The DNA of the CDR3 is TGTGCCATCAGTGAGTCGCTGGGGTTGAACACTGAAGCTTTCTTT.

CDR3 DNA sequence: TGTGCCAGCAGCTCCCTCGGGAGGAACACTGAAGCTTTCTTT. As protein: CASSSLGRNTEAFF. The gene calls are TRBV5-6 and TRBJ1-1; D remains unclear. This CDR3 has 14 amino acids. Germline CDR1 reads SGHDT; CDR2 reads YYEEEE. With 3 bases removed from V and 1 base from J, the gap between germline ends came to 10 bases.

The rearrangement joins TRBV6-5 to TRBJ2-1, with TRBD2 matching over 7 bases. CDR1 MNHEY and CDR2 SVGAGI come from the germline V gene. After removal of 5 bases from V and 5 bases from J, the junction contained 6 bases not matched to a gene. The length of the CDR3 is 14 residues. Here the CDR3 DNA reads TGTGCCAGCAGTGGGGGGGGGATAGACAATGAGCAGTTCTTC. Translation gives CASSGGGIDNEQFF.

The rearrangement links TRBV6-5 to TRBJ2-2; D not certain. This CDR3 has 12 amino acids. Trimming left V 7 bases short and J 7 bases short, with 10 bases between. The germline V gene encodes CDR1 MNHEY and CDR2 SVGAGI. The CDR3 sequence: CASKDPDGELFF. CDR3 bases: TGTGCCAGCAAGGACCCGGACGGGGAGCTGTTTTTT.

The CDR3 region has the DNA TGTGCCAGCCGAGGGCTAGCGGGATCACACTCCCCTGGCACAGATACGCAGTATTTT. Translation gives CASRGLAGSHSPGTDTQYF. V is TRBV7-8 and J is TRBJ2-3; 9 nucleotides align to TRBD2. V gave up 8 bases and J gave up 1 base; unmatched junction bases: 19. The CDR3 totals 19 residues. CDR1 and CDR2 from the germline V gene are SGHVS and FQNEAQ.